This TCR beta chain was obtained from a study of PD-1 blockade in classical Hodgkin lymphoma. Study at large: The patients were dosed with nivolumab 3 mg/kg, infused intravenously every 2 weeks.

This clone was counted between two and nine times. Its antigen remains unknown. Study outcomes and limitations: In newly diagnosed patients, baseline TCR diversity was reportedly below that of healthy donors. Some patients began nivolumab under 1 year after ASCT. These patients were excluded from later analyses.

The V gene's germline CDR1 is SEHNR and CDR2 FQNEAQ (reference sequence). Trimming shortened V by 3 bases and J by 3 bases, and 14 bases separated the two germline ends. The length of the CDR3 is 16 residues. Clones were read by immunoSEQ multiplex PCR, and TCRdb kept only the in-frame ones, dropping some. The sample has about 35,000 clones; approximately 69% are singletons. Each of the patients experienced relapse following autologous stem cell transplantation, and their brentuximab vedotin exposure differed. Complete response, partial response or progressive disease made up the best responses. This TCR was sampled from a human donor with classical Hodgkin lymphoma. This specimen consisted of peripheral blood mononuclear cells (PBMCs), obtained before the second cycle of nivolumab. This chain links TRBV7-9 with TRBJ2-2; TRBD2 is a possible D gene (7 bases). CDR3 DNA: TGTGCCAGCAGCTTCCCCGGGGGGCTGGACACCGGGGAGCTGTTTTTT. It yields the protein CASSFPGGLDTGELFF. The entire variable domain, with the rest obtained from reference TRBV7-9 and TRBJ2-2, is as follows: DTGVSQNPRHKITKRGQNVTFRCDPISEHNRLYWYRQTLGQGPEFLTYFQNEAQLEKSRLLSDRFSAERPKGSFSTLEIQRTEQGDSAMYLCASSFPGGLDTGELFFGEGSRLTVL.